Listed below are T cell receptor beta chains from one sample, sequenced in a study of post-analysis software for immune sequencing data. Each CDR3 protein gets one entry after TCRdb re-called the PCR reads with MiXCR. Of more than 500,000 distinct CDR3 sequences detected, around a third appear once; the ten largest clones hold around 6.1%. Sequenced sample: blood. The receptors were sampled from a girl aged 2 to 17 with multiple sclerosis. Both conserved end residues are part of each CDR3. A D gene is named only where the DNA matches it firmly. Expanded clones are given a class, and other clones once, few, many or no size at all.

size	D	V	J	CDR3	DNA
NA	NA	TRBV5-6	TRBJ1-3	CASSLGVSVQRAIYF	TGTGCCAGCAGCTTGGGCGTATCGGTCCAGAGGGCCATATATTTT
NA	NA	TRBV25-1	TRBJ1-2	CASSEFYGYGYTF	TGTGCCAGCAGTGAATTTTACGGTTATGGCTACACCTTC
NA	TRBD2	TRBV20-1	TRBJ2-1	CSARAPSGGTCGEQFF	TGCAGTGCTAGAGCCCCTAGCGGGGGTACTTGTGGGGAGCAGTTCTTC
few	NA	TRBV12-3/TRBV12-4	TRBJ1-2	CASSSGQGIGGYTF	TGTGCCAGCAGTTCCGGGCAGGGGATTGGTGGCTACACCTTC
NA	NA	TRBV28	TRBJ2-5	CASSFGLAETQYF	TGTGCCAGCAGTTTCGGGTTGGCAGAGACCCAGTACTTC
NA	NA	TRBV5-1	TRBJ1-1	CASIKGSEAFF	TGCGCCAGCATCAAGGGGTCTGAAGCTTTCTTT
few	TRBD1	TRBV12-3/TRBV12-4	TRBJ2-5	CASTSSERGHQETQYF	TGTGCCAGCACATCCTCAGAAAGGGGGCACCAAGAGACCCAGTACTTC
few	NA	TRBV10-3	TRBJ2-7	CAISVGLRYEQYF	TGTGCCATCAGTGTGGGCCTACGATACGAGCAGTACTTC
NA	TRBD1	TRBV15	TRBJ1-4	CATSTGIGGGDEKLFF	TGTGCCACCAGCACCGGAATAGGGGGCGGCGATGAAAAACTGTTTTTT
NA	NA	TRBV10-3	TRBJ2-3	CAISQGGTNTDTQYF	TGTGCCATCAGTCAAGGGGGGACTAACACAGATACGCAGTATTTT
NA	NA	TRBV7-2	TRBJ2-7	CASSPPSGALSYEQYF	TGTGCCAGCAGCCCTCCCTCAGGGGCCCTCTCCTACGAGCAGTACTTC
few	TRBD2	TRBV3-1	TRBJ2-5	CASSQVLAGGRETQYF	TGTGCCAGCAGCCAAGTCCTAGCGGGGGGGCGAGAGACCCAGTACTTC
few	TRBD1	TRBV28	TRBJ2-7	CASSLAGQVLAYEQYF	TGTGCCAGCAGTTTAGCGGGACAGGTCCTTGCCTACGAGCAGTACTTC
NA	TRBD1	TRBV5-1	TRBJ1-2	CASSFGLLGQAGDYGYTF	TGCGCCAGCAGCTTTGGACTCTTGGGACAGGCGGGTGACTATGGCTACACCTTC
few	NA	TRBV10-3	TRBJ1-2	CAISDGFYGYTF	TGTGCCATCAGTGACGGCTTCTATGGCTACACCTTC
few	NA	TRBV7-3	TRBJ2-1	CASSLVAGWGDEQFF	TGTGCCAGCAGCTTGGTCGCGGGGTGGGGCGATGAGCAGTTCTTC
NA	TRBD2	TRBV20-1	TRBJ2-3	CSARKSGGPATQYF	TGCAGTGCTAGAAAAAGCGGGGGGCCGGCCACGCAGTATTTT
few	TRBD1	TRBV10-3	TRBJ1-6	CAISESPGQGLNSPLHF	TGTGCCATCAGTGAGTCACCGGGACAGGGCCTTAATTCACCCCTCCACTTT
NA	NA	TRBV6-1	TRBJ2-6	CASSEVSIGSGVNVLTF	TGTGCCAGCAGTGAAGTTAGCATAGGCTCTGGGGTCAACGTCCTGACTTTC
few	TRBD1	TRBV6-5	TRBJ2-1	CASSRPGQGRRGQFF	TGTGCCAGCAGTAGACCGGGACAGGGGAGAAGGGGGCAGTTCTTC
few	NA	TRBV5-5	TRBJ2-3	CASSLAGSFPDTQYF	TGTGCCAGCAGCTTGGCCGGAAGTTTCCCAGATACGCAGTATTTT
few	TRBD2	TRBV2	TRBJ2-1	CASSGGANNEQFF	TGTGCCAGTAGCGGGGGGGCCAACAATGAGCAGTTCTTC
NA	TRBD1	TRBV18	TRBJ2-7	CASSPVPRGTGGRYEQYF	TGTGCCAGCTCACCAGTGCCCCGGGGGACAGGGGGACGTTACGAGCAGTACTTC
NA	TRBD2	TRBV20-1	TRBJ2-3	CSESLPSGTDTQYF	TGCAGTGAGTCCCTGCCTAGCGGAACAGATACGCAGTATTTT
few	TRBD2	TRBV24-1	TRBJ2-5	CATSESSGGSEETQYF	TGTGCCACCAGTGAGTCCAGCGGGGGAAGTGAAGAGACCCAGTACTTC
NA	NA	TRBV13	TRBJ2-1	CASSFTGNNEQFF	TGTGCCAGCAGCTTCACAGGGAACAATGAGCAGTTCTTC
many	NA	TRBV29-1	TRBJ2-5	CSVDGRGARTQYF	TGCAGCGTTGACGGTCGAGGTGCGAGGACCCAGTACTTC
NA	TRBD2	TRBV10-3	TRBJ2-3	CASNWGGSTDTQYF	TGTGCCTCGAACTGGGGGGGTAGCACAGATACGCAGTATTTT
few	NA	TRBV3-1	TRBJ2-1	CASSSGTPPRSYNEQFF	TGTGCCAGCAGTTCCGGGACCCCACCTAGGTCCTACAATGAGCAGTTCTTC
few	NA	TRBV5-6	TRBJ2-3	CASSLMGQGLQDTQYF	TGTGCCAGCAGCTTGATGGGGCAGGGGCTTCAAGATACGCAGTATTTT
NA	NA	TRBV28	TRBJ1-1	CASSLSGATGNTEAFF	TGTGCCAGCAGTTTATCGGGGGCTACGGGAAACACTGAAGCTTTCTTT
few	TRBD1	TRBV18	TRBJ2-1	CASSPGQGAGYNEQFF	TGTGCCAGCTCACCGGGCCAGGGGGCGGGTTACAATGAGCAGTTCTTC
NA	NA	TRBV7-9	TRBJ1-2	CASSLPRTANYGYTF	TGTGCCAGCAGCTTACCTAGGACAGCTAACTATGGCTACACCTTC
few	NA	TRBV11-2	TRBJ2-3	CASSYGTSYADTQYF	TGTGCCAGCAGCTACGGTACTAGCTATGCAGATACGCAGTATTTT
many	TRBD1	TRBV9	TRBJ1-2	CASSAMDRGWYGYTF	TGTGCCAGCAGCGCGATGGACAGGGGATGGTATGGCTACACCTTC
NA	NA	TRBV28	TRBJ2-3	CASSSRGGDTQYF	TGTGCCAGCAGTTCGCGCGGCGGAGATACGCAGTATTTT
NA	TRBD1	TRBV11-2	TRBJ1-4	CASSRGQGALFF	TGTGCCAGCAGCCGTGGACAGGGAGCTCTGTTTTTT
once	TRBD2	TRBV12-3/TRBV12-4	TRBJ2-1	CASTGLGVVSYEQFF	TGTGCCAGCACTGGACTAGGGGTGGTAAGCTATGAGCAGTTCTTC
NA	NA	TRBV12-5	TRBJ2-1	CASGPPGHPFSYNEQFF	TGTGCTAGTGGTCCTCCCGGACACCCTTTCTCCTACAATGAGCAGTTCTTC
NA	NA	TRBV10-3	TRBJ2-1	CAISELRVGEQFF	TGTGCCATCAGTGAGTTGAGGGTTGGTGAGCAGTTCTTC
many	NA	TRBV6-4	TRBJ2-7	CASSDSEGGEQYF	TGTGCCAGCAGTGACTCGGAGGGGGGCGAGCAGTACTTC
NA	NA	TRBV11-3	TRBJ2-1	CASSWDSTNEQFF	TGTGCCAGCAGCTGGGACTCTACAAATGAGCAGTTCTTC
few	TRBD2	TRBV10-3	TRBJ2-3	CAIRRTSGAGTDTQYF	TGTGCCATCAGGAGGACTAGCGGGGCCGGGACAGATACGCAGTATTTT
NA	NA	TRBV20-1	TRBJ2-6	CSAPSSGANVLTF	TGCAGTGCTCCGTCCTCTGGGGCCAACGTCCTGACTTTC
few	NA	TRBV4-1	TRBJ2-1	CASSLTEGAEQFF	TGCGCCAGCAGCCTCACGGAGGGGGCTGAGCAGTTCTTC
NA	NA	TRBV20-1	TRBJ2-2	CSAPMAASDTGELFF	TGCAGTGCCCCAATGGCGGCTAGCGATACCGGGGAGCTGTTTTTT
NA	TRBD1	TRBV2	TRBJ2-7	CASSEARQGVYEQYF	TGTGCCAGCAGTGAAGCGCGACAGGGGGTCTACGAGCAGTACTTC
NA	TRBD1	TRBV3-1	TRBJ1-4	CASSPAGTGGQKLFF	TGTGCCAGCAGCCCCGCGGGGACAGGGGGACAAAAACTGTTTTTT
NA	NA	TRBV12-3/TRBV12-4	TRBJ2-7	CASTLGSGEQYF	TGTGCCAGCACCCTAGGGTCGGGCGAGCAGTACTTC
NA	NA	TRBV10-3	TRBJ1-1	CASTSTDTEAFF	TGTGCCAGCACCTCTACGGACACTGAAGCTTTCTTT
NA	NA	TRBV21-1	TRBJ2-3	CASSKAMRLAGGPVMTDTQYF	TGTGCCAGCAGCAAAGCGATGAGACTAGCGGGGGGGCCGGTCATGACAGATACGCAGTATTTT
NA	TRBD2	TRBV4-1	TRBJ2-3	CASSQRGLAGGPYTDTQYF	TGCGCCAGCAGCCAAAGGGGACTAGCGGGGGGGCCCTACACAGATACGCAGTATTTT
NA	NA	TRBV29-1	TRBJ1-2	CGASGEYYGYTF	TGCGGAGCGTCGGGGGAGTACTATGGCTACACCTTC
NA	NA	TRBV3-1	TRBJ1-1	CASSQRDTEAFF	TGTGCCAGCAGCCAAAGGGACACTGAAGCTTTCTTT
NA	NA	TRBV7-2	TRBJ2-1	CASSLQWEQFF	TGTGCCAGCAGCTTACAATGGGAGCAGTTCTTC
NA	NA	TRBV13	TRBJ1-6	CASSPGASPLHF	TGTGCCAGCAGCCCCGGTGCCTCACCCCTCCACTTT